This T cell receptor beta chain came from a study of somatic mutations in cytotoxic T cells in rheumatoid arthritis. Losses at the gene ends were 2 bases for V and 4 bases for J; bases not matched to a gene: 20. This CDR3 has 20 amino acids. The V gene's germline CDR1 is LGHNA and CDR2 YNFKEQ. Overall study results and limits: For about an eighth of the roughly 65 patients, a single CD8+ clone accounted for more than 20% of CD8+ cells. No multiple-comparison adjustment was applied to the slight TRBV07 underrepresentation in rheumatoid arthritis patients.

The method was immunoSEQ multiplex PCR; TCRdb's version includes in-frame clones alone and lacks a portion of them. The data show 15,000 or so clones, with approximately 90% seen just once and roughly 18% held by the top ten. Researchers isolated CD4+ and CD8+ cells by positive magnetic bead selection and then checked their purity by flow cytometry. About this clone: Antigen specificity is unknown.

The clonotype was recovered from a man aged 65-85 years with rheumatoid arthritis. The source material was CD4+ T cells sorted from blood. The chain employs TRBV4-2 and TRBJ2-3, with 8 bases aligning to TRBD2. In DNA, the CDR3 is TGTGCCAGCAGCCAACCCCCACTCATTGCCTGGCCGGGGGGGTCAGATACGCAGTATTTT. Translation: CASSQPPLIAWPGGSDTQYF.